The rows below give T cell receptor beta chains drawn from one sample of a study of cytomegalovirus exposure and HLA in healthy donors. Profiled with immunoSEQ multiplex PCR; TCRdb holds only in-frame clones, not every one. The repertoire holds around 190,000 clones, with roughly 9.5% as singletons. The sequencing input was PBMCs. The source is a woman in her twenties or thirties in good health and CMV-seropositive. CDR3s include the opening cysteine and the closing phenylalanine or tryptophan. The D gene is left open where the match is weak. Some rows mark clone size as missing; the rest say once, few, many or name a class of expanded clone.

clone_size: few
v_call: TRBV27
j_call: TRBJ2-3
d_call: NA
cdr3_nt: TGTGCCAGCAGCCCTGGCCCGCCTAGCACAGATACGCAGTATTTT
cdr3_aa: CASSPGPPSTDTQYF

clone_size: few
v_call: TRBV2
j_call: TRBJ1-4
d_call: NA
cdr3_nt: TGTGCCAGCAGTGAATGGCAGATCGGGGAACTGTTTTTT
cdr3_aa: CASSEWQIGELFF

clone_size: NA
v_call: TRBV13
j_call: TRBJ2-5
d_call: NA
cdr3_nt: TGTGCCACCAAGTACGGTTCGAAAGAGACCCAGTACTTC
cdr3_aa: CATKYGSKETQYF

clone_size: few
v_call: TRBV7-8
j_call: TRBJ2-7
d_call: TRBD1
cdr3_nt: TGTGCCGGCAGCTTAGACCAGGGGGCGAGGGAGCAGTACTTC
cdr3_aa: CAGSLDQGAREQYF

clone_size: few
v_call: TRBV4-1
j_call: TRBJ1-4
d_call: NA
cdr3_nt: TGCGCCAGCAGCCAAGCCCACCTCAGGGAAAAACTGTTTTTT
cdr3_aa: CASSQAHLREKLFF

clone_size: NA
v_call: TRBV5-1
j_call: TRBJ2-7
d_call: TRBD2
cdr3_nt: TGCGCCAGCAGTTACGCGGGAGAAGGAGGGGAGCAGTACTTC
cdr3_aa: CASSYAGEGGEQYF

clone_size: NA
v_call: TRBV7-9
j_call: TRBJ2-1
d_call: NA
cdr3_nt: TGTGCCAGCAGCTTAGCAAGGGGCGAGCAGTTCTTC
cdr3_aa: CASSLARGEQFF

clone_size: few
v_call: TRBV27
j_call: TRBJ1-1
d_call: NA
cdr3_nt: TGTGCCAGCAGTTCCCATATAACAGGGCTATCTTTCTTT
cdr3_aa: CASSSHITGLSFF

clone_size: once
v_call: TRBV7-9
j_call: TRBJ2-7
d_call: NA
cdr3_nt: TGTGCCAGCAGCTTATCTTACGAGCAGTACTTC
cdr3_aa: CASSLSYEQYF

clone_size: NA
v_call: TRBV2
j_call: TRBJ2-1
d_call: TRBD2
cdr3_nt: TGTGCCAGCAATCTAGCGGGGGGGAATGAGCAGTTCTTC
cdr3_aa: CASNLAGGNEQFF

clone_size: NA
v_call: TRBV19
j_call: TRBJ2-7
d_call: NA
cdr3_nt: TGTGCCAGTAGTATTAGGAGAGGGGAGCAGTACTTC
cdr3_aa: CASSIRRGEQYF

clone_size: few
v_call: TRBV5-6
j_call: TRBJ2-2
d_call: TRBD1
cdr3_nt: TGTGCCAGCTCAAATAATCCCGGAGGTAAGGGGGCCGAGGAGCTGTTTTTT
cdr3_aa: CASSNNPGGKGAEELFF

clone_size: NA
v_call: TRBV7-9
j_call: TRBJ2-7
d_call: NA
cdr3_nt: TGTGCCAGCAGCTTAGAGGCAGGGGACCGGGTGGGGTACGAGCAGTACTTC
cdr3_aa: CASSLEAGDRVGYEQYF

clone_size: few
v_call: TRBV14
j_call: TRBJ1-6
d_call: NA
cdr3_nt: TGTGCCAGCAGCCAGTCAGGGCATTCACCCCTCCACTTT
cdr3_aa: CASSQSGHSPLHF

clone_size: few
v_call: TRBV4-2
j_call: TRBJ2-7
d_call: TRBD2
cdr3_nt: TGTGCCAGCAGCCAAGAGGGGGGATCTAGCGGGAGGCCTCAATTC
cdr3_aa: CASSQEGGSSGRPQF

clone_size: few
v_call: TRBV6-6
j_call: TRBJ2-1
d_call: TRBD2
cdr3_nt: TGTGCCAGTTTAGCGGGATGGGGTGACAATGAGCAGTTCTTC
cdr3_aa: CASLAGWGDNEQFF

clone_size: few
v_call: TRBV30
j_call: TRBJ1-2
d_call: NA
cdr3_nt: TGTGCCTGGCTACAGGGTTCTGGTGGCTACACCTTC
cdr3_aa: CAWLQGSGGYTF

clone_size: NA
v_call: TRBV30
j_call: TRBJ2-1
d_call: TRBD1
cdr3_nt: TGTGCCTGGAGTTACAAACAGGGGCACGAGCAGTTCTTC
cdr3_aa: CAWSYKQGHEQFF

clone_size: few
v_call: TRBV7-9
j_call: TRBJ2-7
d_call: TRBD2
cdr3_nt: TGTGCCAGCAGTCCTGGACTAGCGGGAGAAGGCGAGCAGTACTTC
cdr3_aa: CASSPGLAGEGEQYF

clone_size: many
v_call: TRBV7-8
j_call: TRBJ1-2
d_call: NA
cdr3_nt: TGTGCCAGCAGCCCCGGGGGGCGCGGCTATGGCTACACCTTC
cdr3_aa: CASSPGGRGYGYTF

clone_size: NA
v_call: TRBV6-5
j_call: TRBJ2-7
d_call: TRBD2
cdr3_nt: TGTGCCAGCAGATCTAGCGGGGGCTACGAGCAGTACTTC
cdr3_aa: CASRSSGGYEQYF

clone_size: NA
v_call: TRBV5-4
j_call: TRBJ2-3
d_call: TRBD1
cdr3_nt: TGTGCCAGCAGCCCGACAGGGGACCTCACAGATACGCAGTATTTT
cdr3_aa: CASSPTGDLTDTQYF

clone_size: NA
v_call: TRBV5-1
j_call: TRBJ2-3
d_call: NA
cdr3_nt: TGCGCCAGCAGCTTGGAAGCGGGCACAGATACGCAGTATTTT
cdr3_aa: CASSLEAGTDTQYF

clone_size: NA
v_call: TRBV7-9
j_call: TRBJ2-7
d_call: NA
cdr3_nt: TGTGCCAGCAGCCCGTCTGTTCGGGCCTACGAGCAGTACTTC
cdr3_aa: CASSPSVRAYEQYF

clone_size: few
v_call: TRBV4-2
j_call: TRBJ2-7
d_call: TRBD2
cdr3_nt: TGTGCCAGCAGCCAATCCGGGACTACCTACGAGCAGTACTTC
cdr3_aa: CASSQSGTTYEQYF

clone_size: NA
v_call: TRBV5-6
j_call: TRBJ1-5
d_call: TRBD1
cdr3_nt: TGTGCCAGCAGCTTGCTGGGACAGGGTCATCAGCCCCAGCATTTT
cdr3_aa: CASSLLGQGHQPQHF

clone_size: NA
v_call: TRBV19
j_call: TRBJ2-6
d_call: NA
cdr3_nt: TGTGCCAGTAGTATAAGGTCAGGGGGACTTCCGGGGGCCAACGTCCTGACTTTC
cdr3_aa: CASSIRSGGLPGANVLTF

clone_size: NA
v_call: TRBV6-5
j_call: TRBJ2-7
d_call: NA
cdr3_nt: TGTGCCAGCAGTTACTCCGGGTTGGGAGCCGGGCGCGAGCAGTACTTC
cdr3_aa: CASSYSGLGAGREQYF

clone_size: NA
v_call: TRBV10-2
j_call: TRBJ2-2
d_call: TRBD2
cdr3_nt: TGCGCCAGTCGAAAAGCGGGAGGGAGTAACACCGGGGAGCTGTTTTTT
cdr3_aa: CASRKAGGSNTGELFF

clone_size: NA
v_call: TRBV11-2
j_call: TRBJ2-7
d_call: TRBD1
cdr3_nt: TGTGCCAGCAGCGCCGGGACAGGGCCATTGATCTCCTACGAGCAGTACTTC
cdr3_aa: CASSAGTGPLISYEQYF

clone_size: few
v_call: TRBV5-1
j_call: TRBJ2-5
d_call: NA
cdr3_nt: TGCGCCAGCAGCTTGGGCCTTAGCGGACTGTACCAAGAGACCCAGTACTTC
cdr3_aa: CASSLGLSGLYQETQYF

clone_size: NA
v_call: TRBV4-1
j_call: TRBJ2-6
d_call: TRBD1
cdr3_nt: TGCGCCAGCAAGGCTTGGACAGGGCCCTCTGGGGCCAACGTCCTGACTTTC
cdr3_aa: CASKAWTGPSGANVLTF

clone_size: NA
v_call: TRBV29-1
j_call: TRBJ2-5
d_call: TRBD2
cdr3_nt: TGCAGCGTTTTCCGATCCTTGAAAGCTAGCGGCTACCAAGAGACCCAGTACTTC
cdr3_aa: CSVFRSLKASGYQETQYF

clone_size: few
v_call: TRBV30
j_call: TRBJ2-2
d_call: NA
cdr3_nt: TGTGCCTGGAGTGTAGGGGGGGCAGCCGGGGAGCTGTTTTTT
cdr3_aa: CAWSVGGAAGELFF

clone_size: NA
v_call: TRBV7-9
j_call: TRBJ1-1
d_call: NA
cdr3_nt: TGTGCCAGCAGCCCCAGGGCCAGGAACACTGAAGCTTTCTTT
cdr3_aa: CASSPRARNTEAFF

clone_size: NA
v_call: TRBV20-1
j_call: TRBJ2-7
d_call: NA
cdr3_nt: TGCAGTGCTAGAGAAGGGGTCGAGCAGTACTTC
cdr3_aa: CSAREGVEQYF

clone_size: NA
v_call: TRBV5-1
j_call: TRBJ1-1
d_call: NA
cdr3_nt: TGCGCCAGCAGCCTACAGCCCGGCGGGATAAACGGTGAAGCTTTCTTT
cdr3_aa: CASSLQPGGINGEAFF

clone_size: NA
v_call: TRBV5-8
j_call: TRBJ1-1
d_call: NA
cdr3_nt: TGTGCCAGCAGCGCCGACAGATTGAACACTGAAGCTTTCTTT
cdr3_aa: CASSADRLNTEAFF

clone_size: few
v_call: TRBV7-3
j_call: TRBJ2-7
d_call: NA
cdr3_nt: TGTGCCAGCAGATTTTCCGGGTCGACCTACGAGCAGTACTTC
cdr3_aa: CASRFSGSTYEQYF

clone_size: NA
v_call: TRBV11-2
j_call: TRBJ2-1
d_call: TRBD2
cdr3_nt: TGTGCCAGCAGCCCCCTAGCGGGAGGACACAATGAGCAGTTCTTC
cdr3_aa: CASSPLAGGHNEQFF

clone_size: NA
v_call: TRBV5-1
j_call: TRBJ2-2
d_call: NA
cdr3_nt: TGCGCCAGCAGCTTGTCGACGGGAGCCGACACCGGGGAGCTGTTTTTT
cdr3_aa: CASSLSTGADTGELFF

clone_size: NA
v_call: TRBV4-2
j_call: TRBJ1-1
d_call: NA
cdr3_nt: TGTGCCAGCAGCTCCCTCGTTATGAACACTGAAGCTTTCTTT
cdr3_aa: CASSSLVMNTEAFF

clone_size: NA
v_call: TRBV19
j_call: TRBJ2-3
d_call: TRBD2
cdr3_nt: TGTGCCAGTAGTATCGGCCCTGGGACTAGGGGCACAGATACGCAGTATTTT
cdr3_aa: CASSIGPGTRGTDTQYF

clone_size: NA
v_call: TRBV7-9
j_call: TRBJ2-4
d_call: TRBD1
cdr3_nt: TGTGCCAGCAGCTTGGGGACAGGTAGCATCATTCAGTACTTC
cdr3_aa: CASSLGTGSIIQYF

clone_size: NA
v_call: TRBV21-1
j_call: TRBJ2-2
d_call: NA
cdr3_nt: TGTGCCAGCAGCAGGAGACAACAGGAGAACACCGGGGAGCTGTTTTTT
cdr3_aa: CASSRRQQENTGELFF

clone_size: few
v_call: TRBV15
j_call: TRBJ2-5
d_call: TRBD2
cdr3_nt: TGTGCCACTCTACCGACTAGCGGGAGAACCCAGTACTTC
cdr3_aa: CATLPTSGRTQYF

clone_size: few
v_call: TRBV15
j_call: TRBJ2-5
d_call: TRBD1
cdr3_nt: TGTGCCACCAGCAGAGATGGACAGGGGTGGGAGACCCAGTACTTC
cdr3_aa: CATSRDGQGWETQYF

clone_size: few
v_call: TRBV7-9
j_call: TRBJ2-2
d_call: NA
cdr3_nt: TGTGCCAGCAGCTTATCGGGAAGCACCGGGGAGCTGTTTTTT
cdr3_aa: CASSLSGSTGELFF

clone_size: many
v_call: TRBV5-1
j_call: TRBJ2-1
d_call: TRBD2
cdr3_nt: TGCGCCAGCAGCCCGGGACTAGCGGGAGCGATACCCTACAATGAGCAGTTCTTC
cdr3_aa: CASSPGLAGAIPYNEQFF

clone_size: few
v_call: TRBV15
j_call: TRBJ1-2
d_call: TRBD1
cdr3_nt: TGTGCCACCAGCAGCGGACAGGGCTATGGCTACACCTTC
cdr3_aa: CATSSGQGYGYTF